This T cell receptor (beta chain) was observed in a study of cytomegalovirus exposure and HLA in healthy donors. Study observations and caveats: TCR beta chain V- and J-gene trimming was linked, in a later analysis, to a missense variant in DCLRE1C.

In the PCR, 60 Vbeta and 13 Jbeta primers were used. Data came from immunoSEQ multiplex PCR; TCRdb stores just in-frame clones and leaves some out. The sample has some 140,000 clones; 83% are singletons. V shed 4 bases, J shed 0 bases, and the junction held 5 bases outside the gene matches. CDR1 is SGHDN and CDR2 is FVKESK in the germline V gene. The CDR3 consists of 17 residues. With respect to this clone: Antigen: not known.

Sequenced sample: PBMCs. The TCR was taken from a man aged 40-49 years in good health and CMV-seronegative. The chain recombines TRBV14 with TRBJ2-1, with TRBD2 matching 11 bases. This CDR3 is CASSLLAGVPSYNEQFF. Here the CDR3 DNA reads TGTGCCAGCAGCCTACTAGCGGGGGTCCCCTCCTACAATGAGCAGTTCTTC.